This TCR beta chain was identified in a study of OX40 agonist ivuxolimab in advanced cancers. About the study: Cancers in dose escalation were hepatocellular, melanoma, renal cell and head and neck. Study conclusions and caveats: Average numbers of expanded clones were greater in CD8+ T cells than in CD4+. Among the nonresponders, some also had low normalized T-cell clonal expansion. Clones of CD4+ and CD8+ blood T cells grew by week 6 at doses of 0.1 to 3.0 mg/kg.

V was clipped by 5 bases and J by 4 bases, with 15 bases between them. The V gene's germline CDR1 is SGHRS and CDR2 YFSETQ. The CDR3 runs to 14 residues. Profiled with immunoSEQ multiplex PCR; TCRdb holds only in-frame clones, not every one. In the table there are 30,000 to 35,000 clones, more than 60% of which are singletons. In regard to this clone: The antigen remains unidentified.

The chain recombines TRBV5-1 with TRBJ1-2, with D perhaps matching TRBD1 (6 bases). The input for sequencing was CD4+ or CD8+ T cells sorted from blood, taken in a trial of the OX40 agonist ivuxolimab. This TCR derives from an adult with an advanced solid tumor such as melanoma, head and neck, liver or kidney cancer. CDR3 DNA: TGCGCCAGCAGTGGGGGGCAGGGTACCTATGGCTACACCTTC. Encoded protein: CASSGGQGTYGYTF.